This T cell receptor (delta chain) was profiled in a study of gamma-delta T cells after stem cell transplantation. Concerning this clone: The TCRdb protein, from a much larger clone, departs from this DNA's translation at residue 11, likely by read error; the protein shown derives from the DNA.

TCRdb called clones from the RT-PCR reads again using CATT. The repertoire holds roughly 3,100 delta-chain clones, with 1.9% as singletons. Per germline, CDR1 TSWWSYY and CDR2 QGS. The CDR3 extends over 24 amino acids. The sample consisted of gamma-delta T cells. The receptor's source is a human donor. It is not recorded whose cells these are; they may come from a transplant donor. This chain connects TRDV1 to TRDJ2; 12 nucleotides align to TRDD3. CDR3 sequence (DNA): TGTGCTCTTGGGCCCCGAGGGACGCTGACCCCTCATTACTGGGGGATACTTCTGACAGCACAACTATTCTTT. It is translated as CALGPRGTLTPHYWGILLTAQLFF.